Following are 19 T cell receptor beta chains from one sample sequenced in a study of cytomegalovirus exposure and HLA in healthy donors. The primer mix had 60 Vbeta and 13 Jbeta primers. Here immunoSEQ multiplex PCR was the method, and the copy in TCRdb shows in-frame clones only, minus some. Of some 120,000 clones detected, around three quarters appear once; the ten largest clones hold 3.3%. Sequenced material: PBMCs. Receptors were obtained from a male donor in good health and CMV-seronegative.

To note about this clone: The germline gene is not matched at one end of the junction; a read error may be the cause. The CDR3 is CASSLGVVWRGLLF. The CDR3 nucleotides read TGTGCCAGCAGCCTCGGGGTGGTCTGGAGGGGATTGCTCTTT. This chain connects TRBV7-2 to TRBJ1-1, with D possibly TRBD1 on 5 matching bases. CDR3 size: 14 residues. From germline, CDR1 is SGHTA and CDR2 FQGNSA.

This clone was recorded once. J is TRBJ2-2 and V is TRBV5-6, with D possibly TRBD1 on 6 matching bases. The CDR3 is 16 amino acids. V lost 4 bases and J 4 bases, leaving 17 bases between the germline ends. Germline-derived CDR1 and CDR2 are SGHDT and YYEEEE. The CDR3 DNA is TGTGCCAGCAGCGGAGGCCTACTAGGGGGCACCGGGGAGCTGTTTTTT. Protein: CASSGGLLGGTGELFF.

The CDR3 spells CASSLRVGTEAFF. In DNA, the CDR3 is TGTGCCAGCAGCTTGAGGGTAGGGACTGAAGCTTTCTTT. The chain combines TRBV4-2 with TRBJ1-1, with unresolved D. The ends were cut back, 5 bases at V and 5 bases at J, with 12 bases in the middle. Germline CDR1 is LGHNA and CDR2 is YNFKEQ. CDR3 size: 13 residues.

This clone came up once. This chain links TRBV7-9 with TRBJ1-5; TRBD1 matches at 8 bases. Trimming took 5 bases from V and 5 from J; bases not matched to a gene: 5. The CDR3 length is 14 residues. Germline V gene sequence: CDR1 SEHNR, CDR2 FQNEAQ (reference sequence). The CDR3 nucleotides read TGTGCCAGCAGCGACAGGGGCAGGGATCAGCCCCAGCATTTT. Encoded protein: CASSDRGRDQPQHF.

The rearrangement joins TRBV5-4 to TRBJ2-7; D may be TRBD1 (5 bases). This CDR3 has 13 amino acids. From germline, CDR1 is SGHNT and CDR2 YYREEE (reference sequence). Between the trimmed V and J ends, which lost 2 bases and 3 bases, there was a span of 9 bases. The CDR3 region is CASSLGHNYEQYF. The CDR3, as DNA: TGTGCCAGCAGCTTAGGACACAACTACGAGCAGTACTTC.

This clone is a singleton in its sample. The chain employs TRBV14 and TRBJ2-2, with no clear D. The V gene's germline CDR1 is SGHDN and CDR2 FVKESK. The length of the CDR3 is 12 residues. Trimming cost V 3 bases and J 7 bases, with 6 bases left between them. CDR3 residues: CASSQRGGELFF. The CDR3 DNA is TGTGCCAGCAGCCAGAGAGGCGGGGAGCTGTTTTTT.

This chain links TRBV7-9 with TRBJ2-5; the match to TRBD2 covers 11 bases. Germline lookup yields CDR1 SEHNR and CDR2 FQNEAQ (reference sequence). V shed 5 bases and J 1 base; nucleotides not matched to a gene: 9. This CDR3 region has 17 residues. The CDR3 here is CASSPPTGTSGQETQYF. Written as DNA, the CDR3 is TGTGCCAGCAGCCCTCCTACCGGGACTAGCGGCCAAGAGACCCAGTACTTC. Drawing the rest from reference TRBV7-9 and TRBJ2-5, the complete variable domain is DTGVSQNPRHKITKRGQNVTFRCDPISEHNRLYWYRQTLGQGPEFLTYFQNEAQLEKSRLLSDRFSAERPKGSFSTLEIQRTEQGDSAMYLCASSPPTGTSGQETQYFGPGTRLLVL.

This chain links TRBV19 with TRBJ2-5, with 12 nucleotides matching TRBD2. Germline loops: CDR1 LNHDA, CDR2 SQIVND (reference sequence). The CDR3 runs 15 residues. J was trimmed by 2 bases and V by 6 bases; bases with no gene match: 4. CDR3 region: CASRTSGGPQETQYF. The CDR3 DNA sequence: TGTGCCAGTAGGACTAGCGGGGGCCCTCAAGAGACCCAGTACTTC.

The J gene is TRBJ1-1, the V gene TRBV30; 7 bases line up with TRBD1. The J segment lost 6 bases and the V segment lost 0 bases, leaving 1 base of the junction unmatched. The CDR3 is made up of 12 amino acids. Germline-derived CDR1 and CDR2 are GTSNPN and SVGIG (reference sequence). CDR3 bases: TGTGCCTGGAGTGTAGACAGGGCTGAAGCTTTCTTT. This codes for CAWSVDRAEAFF.

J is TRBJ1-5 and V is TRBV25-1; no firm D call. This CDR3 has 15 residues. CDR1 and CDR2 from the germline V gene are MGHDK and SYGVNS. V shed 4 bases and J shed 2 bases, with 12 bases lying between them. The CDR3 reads CASSGGSKRNQPQHF. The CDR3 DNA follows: TGTGCCAGCAGTGGAGGCAGCAAGCGCAATCAGCCCCAGCATTTT.

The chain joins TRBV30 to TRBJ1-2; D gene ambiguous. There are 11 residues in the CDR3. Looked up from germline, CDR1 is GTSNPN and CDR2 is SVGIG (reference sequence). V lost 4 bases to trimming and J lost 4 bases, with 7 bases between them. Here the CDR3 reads CAWTGGYGYTF. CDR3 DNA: TGTGCCTGGACCGGTGGCTATGGCTACACCTTC.

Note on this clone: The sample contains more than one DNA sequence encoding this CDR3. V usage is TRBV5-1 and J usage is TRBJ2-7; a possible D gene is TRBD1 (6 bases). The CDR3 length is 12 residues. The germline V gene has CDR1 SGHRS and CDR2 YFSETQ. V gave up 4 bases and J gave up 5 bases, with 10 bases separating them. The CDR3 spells CASSAQGNEQYF. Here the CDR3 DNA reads TGCGCCAGCAGCGCACAGGGAAACGAGCAGTACTTC.

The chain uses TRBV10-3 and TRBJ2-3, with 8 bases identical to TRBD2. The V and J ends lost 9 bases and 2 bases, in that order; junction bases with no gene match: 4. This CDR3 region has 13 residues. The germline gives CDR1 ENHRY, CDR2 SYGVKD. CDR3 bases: TGTGCCATTCTAGCGGGTAACACAGATACGCAGTATTTT. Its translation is CAILAGNTDTQYF.

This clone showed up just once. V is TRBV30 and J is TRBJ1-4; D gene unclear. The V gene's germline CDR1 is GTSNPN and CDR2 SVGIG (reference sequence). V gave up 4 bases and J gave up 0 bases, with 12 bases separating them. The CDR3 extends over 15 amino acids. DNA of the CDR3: TGTGCCTGGACTCTTCTGGGAGCAACTAATGAAAAACTGTTTTTT. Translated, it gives CAWTLLGATNEKLFF.

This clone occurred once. CDR3 bases: TGTGCCAGCAGTCTAGCGGGCGGTAACGGGGAGCTGTTTTTT. The encoded protein is CASSLAGGNGELFF. The chain carries TRBV25-1 and TRBJ2-2, with 8 bases identical to TRBD2. Germline values: CDR1 MGHDK, CDR2 SYGVNS. The CDR3 sequence is 14 residues long. J was trimmed by 7 bases and V by 5 bases; bases with no gene match: 6.

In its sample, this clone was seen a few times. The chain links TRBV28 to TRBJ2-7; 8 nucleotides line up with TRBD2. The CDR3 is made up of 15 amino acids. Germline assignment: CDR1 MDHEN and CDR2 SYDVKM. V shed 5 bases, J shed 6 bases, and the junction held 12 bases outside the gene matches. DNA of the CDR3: TGTGCCAGCAGTCGATCTAGCGGGCATATCTCCGAGCAGTACTTC. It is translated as CASSRSSGHISEQYF.

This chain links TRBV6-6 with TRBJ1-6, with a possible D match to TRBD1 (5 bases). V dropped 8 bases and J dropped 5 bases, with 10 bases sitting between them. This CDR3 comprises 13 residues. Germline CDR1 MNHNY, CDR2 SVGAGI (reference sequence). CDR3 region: CASGGTNNSPLHF. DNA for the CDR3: TGTGCCAGCGGGGGGACCAATAATTCACCCCTCCACTTT.

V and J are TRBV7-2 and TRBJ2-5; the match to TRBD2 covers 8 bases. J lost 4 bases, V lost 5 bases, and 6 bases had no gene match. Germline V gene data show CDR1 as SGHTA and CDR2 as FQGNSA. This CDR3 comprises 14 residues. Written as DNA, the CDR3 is TGTGCCAGCAGCCCCACCGGGGGGGCAGAGACCCAGTACTTC. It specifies CASSPTGGAETQYF. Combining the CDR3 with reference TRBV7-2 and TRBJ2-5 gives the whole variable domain GAGVSQSPSNKVTEKGKDVELRCDPISGHTALYWYRQSLGQGLEFLIYFQGNSAPDKSGLPSDRFSAERTGGSVSTLTIQRTQQEDSAVYLCASSPTGGAETQYFGPGTRLLVL.

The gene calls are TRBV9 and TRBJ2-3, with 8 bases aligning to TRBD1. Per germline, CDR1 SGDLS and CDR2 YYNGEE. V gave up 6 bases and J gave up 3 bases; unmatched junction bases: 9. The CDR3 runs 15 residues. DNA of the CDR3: TGTGCCAGCACAGTCCAGGGGGCATGGACAGATACGCAGTATTTT. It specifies CASTVQGAWTDTQYF.